Sequencing of this TCR beta chain was carried out in a study of blood T cell repertoires in COVID-19. Study information: The United States, Italy and Spain supplied acute and convalescent COVID-19 samples.

This study enrolled people aged about 18 to 90 from 24 US geographic areas. Clinical histories supplied by participants themselves formed the basis of cohort assignment. The CDR3 covers 13 residues. Germline CDR1 LNHDA, CDR2 SQIVND (reference sequence). V shed 4 bases and J shed 4 bases, with 10 bases lying between them. Authors' data handling: Amplification of reference gene primers provided the estimated nucleated cell counts. Some clones are missing from TCRdb's copy, which holds only in-frame ones; the method was immunoSEQ multiplex PCR. Clone size and the V and J calls come from that table; the DNA yielded D and trimming. This table holds 150,000 to 200,000 clones, 80% found once. In this sample, this clone turned up once.

The material sequenced was PBMCs or T cells enriched from blood (not recorded which). This clonotype originated in a man in his sixties who had been exposed to COVID-19. The rearrangement uses TRBV19 and TRBJ1-1; possible D gene TRBD1, 5 bases. The CDR3: CASSTRVGTEAFF. The CDR3 nucleotides read TGTGCCAGTAGTACCAGGGTAGGCACTGAAGCTTTCTTT.